The following is a T cell receptor beta chain sequence with its context. Enrollees, roughly 18 to 89 years old, lived in approximately 25 US areas. All recovered Cohort 3 donors got two negative PCRs, got clearance, or saw symptom resolution. Profiling relied on immunoSEQ multiplex PCR, and the TCRdb table lists in-frame clones only, not all of them. The table has about 46,000 clones, 86% seen once. The data derive from a study of blood T cell repertoires in COVID-19. About the research overall: PBMCs, B-cell-depleted T cells, or T cells were the source of the cDNA or gDNA that made up the material.

V was cut by 2 bases and J by 6 bases, with 12 bases left in between. This CDR3 has 13 residues. Germline CDR1 reads SGDLS; CDR2 reads YYNGEE. Source material: PBMCs or T cells enriched from blood (not recorded which). The clonotype comes from a woman in her forties or fifties who had recovered from COVID-19. The chain joins TRBV9 to TRBJ2-7; D is uncertain. CDR3 nucleotide sequence: TGTGCCAGCAGCGTTGGCCCGACGGGCGAGCAGTACTTC. Translation: CASSVGPTGEQYF.